Below, 29 T cell receptor beta chains from the same sample are listed, as sequenced in a study of T-cell memory formation after mild COVID-19. One entry per CDR3 protein results from TCRdb running MiXCR on the 5' RACE reads. Among approximately 290,000 distinct CDR3 sequences listed, approximately 7.6% were seen once. The sample was PBMCs or a T cell subset sorted from them (not recorded which). Every receptor here comes from a man in his late teens or twenties who had mild COVID-19 (a few samples of this study predate the infection). Cell type and time point are not known.

The chain links TRBV4-2 to TRBJ1-2; D unresolved. V was clipped by 0 bases and J by 3 bases, with 14 bases between them. Germline V gene lookup returns CDR1 LGHNA and CDR2 YNFKEQ. The CDR3 runs 16 residues. CDR3 sequence (DNA): TGTGCCAGCAGCCAAGAAGTCACACAACTTTACTATGGCTACACCTTC. It specifies CASSQEVTQLYYGYTF.

The rearrangement uses TRBV19 and TRBJ1-2; TRBD1 matches 7 bases. Trimming cost V 6 bases and J 8 bases; bases outside gene matches: 9. CDR3 length equals 13 residues. Germline V gives CDR1 LNHDA, CDR2 SQIVND (reference sequence). In DNA, the CDR3 is TGTGCCAGTAGGGACCATGACAGGGACGGCTACACCTTC. Amino acids: CASRDHDRDGYTF.

The rearrangement joins TRBV6-2 or TRBV6-3 to TRBJ1-5; D gene uncertain. The CDR3 is 13 residues long. Trimming removed 3 bases from V and 6 bases from J, with 9 bases in between. CDR1 and CDR2 (germline): MNHEY, SVGEGT. In nucleotides, the CDR3 is TGTGCCAGCAGTTATCGGGGTTCTCAGCCCCAGCATTTT. The encoded protein is CASSYRGSQPQHF.

This clonotype was counted a few times. The chain joins TRBV5-1 to TRBJ1-1; D is ambiguous. The V gene lost 1 base and the J gene lost 1 base, with 8 bases spanning the gap. The germline V gene has CDR1 SGHRS and CDR2 YFSETQ. This CDR3 comprises 14 residues. In nucleotides, the CDR3 is TGCGCCAGCAGCTTGAACGGTGCGAACACTGAAGCTTTCTTT. Protein product: CASSLNGANTEAFF.

This clonotype occurred many times. The chain links TRBV25-1 to TRBJ2-7; D is ambiguous. The CDR3 consists of 13 residues. V was pared by 2 bases and J by 5 bases, with 10 bases between. The germline V gene encodes CDR1 MGHDK and CDR2 SYGVNS. The CDR3 loop reads CASSEGGIHEQYF. The CDR3 DNA sequence: TGTGCCAGCAGTGAAGGTGGAATTCACGAGCAGTACTTC.

This clonotype came up a few times. This chain links TRBV5-1 with TRBJ1-2; D unresolved. V lost 1 base and J 4 bases, leaving 11 bases between the germline ends. The CDR3 extends over 14 amino acids. Per the germline V gene, CDR1 is SGHRS and CDR2 is YFSETQ. The CDR3 DNA sequence: TGCGCCAGCAGCTTGACCGCAGACGCCTATGGCTACACCTTC. As protein: CASSLTADAYGYTF.

This clonotype was observed a few times. The chain recombines TRBV12-3 or TRBV12-4 with TRBJ1-2; D is unclear. Trimming pared 6 bases from V and 5 bases from J, leaving 7 bases between. The CDR3 covers 11 residues. The CDR3 DNA reads as TGTGCCAGCAGGCAATATTATGGCTACACCTTC. Protein sequence: CASRQYYGYTF.

The chain couples TRBV7-2 to TRBJ1-5; 7 bases map to TRBD1. CDR1 SGHTA and CDR2 FQGNSA come from the germline V gene. CDR3 size: 14 residues. Germline trimming cut 5 bases from V and 7 bases from J; bases unmatched to any gene: 8. In DNA, the CDR3 is TGTGCCAGCAGCATTCGGACAGGCCCGCAGCCCCAGCATTTT. Its protein product is CASSIRTGPQPQHF.

This clonotype was picked up a small number of times. V usage is TRBV4-3 and J usage is TRBJ2-5; TRBD2 matches at 7 bases. CDR1 LGHNA and CDR2 YSLEER come from the germline V gene. The V gene end was trimmed by 4 bases and the J gene end by 3 bases; junction bases not matched to a gene: 8. The CDR3 contains 15 residues. This CDR3 is CASSRTGTTKETQYF. The CDR3 DNA reads as TGCGCCAGCAGCCGTACCGGGACTACAAAAGAGACCCAGTACTTC.

This clonotype was counted a few times. The chain joins TRBV7-8 to TRBJ2-1, with 8 bases lining up with TRBD1. This CDR3 spans 13 amino acids. After removal of 5 bases from V and 9 bases from J, the junction contained 6 bases not matched to a gene. Germline loops: CDR1 SGHVS, CDR2 FQNEAQ. In DNA form, the CDR3 reads TGTGCCAGCAGCCAGACAGGGGCCAGTGAGCAGTTCTTC. Protein product: CASSQTGASEQFF. Combining the CDR3 with reference TRBV7-8 and TRBJ2-1 gives the whole variable domain GAGVSQSPRYKVAKRGQDVALRCDPISGHVSLFWYQQALGQGPEFLTYFQNEAQLDKSGLPSDRFFAERPEGSVSTLKIQRTQQEDSAVYLCASSQTGASEQFFGPGTRLTVL.

The chain carries TRBV27 and TRBJ2-7; TRBD1 aligns across 7 bases. The CDR3 sequence is 14 residues long. Looked up from germline, CDR1 is MNHEY and CDR2 is SMNVEV (reference sequence). V shed 5 bases and J 0 bases; nucleotides not matched to a gene: 4. The CDR3 is CASSVYRGSYEQYF. CDR3 nucleotide sequence: TGTGCCAGCAGTGTATACAGGGGCTCCTACGAGCAGTACTTC.

Ten or more counts support this clonotype. CDR3: CASRSTGLNQPQHF. As DNA, the CDR3 is TGTGCCAGCAGGTCGACAGGCCTTAATCAGCCCCAGCATTTT. The rearrangement links TRBV12-3 or TRBV12-4 to TRBJ1-5; D may be TRBD1 (6 bases). V dropped 6 bases and J dropped 4 bases, with 13 bases sitting between them. CDR3 length: 14 amino acids.

This clonotype was found a few times. The genes are TRBV20-1 and TRBJ2-5; the D gene is possibly TRBD1 (5 bases). This CDR3 is 15 amino acids long. Germline loops: CDR1 DFQATT, CDR2 SNEGSKA (reference sequence). V lost 0 bases, J lost 4 bases, and 15 bases lay in between. The CDR3 DNA reads as TGCAGTGCTAGAGATCCTTGGGGCAGTGGAGAGACCCAGTACTTC. Translation: CSARDPWGSGETQYF.

Here the CDR3 DNA reads TGTGCCAGCAGTGATTCTTGGATAAATCAGCCCCAGCATTTT. It codes for CASSDSWINQPQHF. The chain uses TRBV6-4 and TRBJ1-5; no definite D call. The germline CDR1 and CDR2 sequences are MRHNA and SNTAGT. V lost 3 bases and J 4 bases, leaving 10 bases between the germline ends. This CDR3 is 14 amino acids long.

The chain joins TRBV10-2 to TRBJ2-5, with D possibly being TRBD1 or TRBD2 (5 bases each). CDR1 WSHSY and CDR2 SAAADI come from the germline V gene. The CDR3 is 16 residues long. Trimming shortened V by 1 base and J by 0 bases, and 12 bases separated the two germline ends. Here the CDR3 reads CASSEFDVGHQETQYF. The CDR3 DNA reads as TGCGCCAGCAGTGAGTTTGATGTGGGACACCAAGAGACCCAGTACTTC.

The chain couples TRBV5-1 to TRBJ2-3; D not certain. V was shortened by 3 bases and J by 12 bases, with 23 bases between the two germline ends. Germline V lookup: CDR1 SGHRS, CDR2 YFSETQ. CDR3 length: 15 residues. The CDR3 loop is CASSSQTLQNTRQYF. CDR3 bases: TGCGCCAGCAGCTCCCAGACATTACAGAATACCCGCCAGTATTTT. The complete variable domain, with remaining parts taken from reference TRBV5-1 and TRBJ2-3, reads KAGVTQTPRYLIKTRGQQVTLSCSPISGHRSVSWYQQTPGQGLQFLFEYFSETQRNKGNFPGRFSGRQFSNSRSEMNVSTLELGDSALYLCASSSQTLQNTRQYFGPGTRLTVL.

This clonotype came up a few times. The chain carries TRBV6-4 and TRBJ2-1; D ambiguous. Germline-derived CDR1 and CDR2 are MRHNA and SNTAGT. There are 14 residues in the CDR3. V shed 5 bases and J shed 0 bases, with 8 bases lying between them. This CDR3 reads CASSQESSYNEQFF. CDR3 sequence (DNA): TGTGCCAGCAGTCAGGAGAGCTCCTACAATGAGCAGTTCTTC.

This chain uses TRBV7-2 with TRBJ1-3; no clear D gene. Between the trimmed V and J ends, which lost 0 bases and 5 bases, there was a span of 8 bases. Germline V lookup: CDR1 SGHTA, CDR2 FQGNSA. The CDR3 has 14 residues. The CDR3 DNA reads as TGTGCCAGCAGCTTAGCGACCGAGAGAAACACCATATATTTT. Protein product: CASSLATERNTIYF.

This clonotype was seen only a few times. The chain combines TRBV12-3 or TRBV12-4 with TRBJ1-6; the D is unclear. This CDR3 is built from 14 residues. The V end lost 1 base, the J end lost 8 bases, and 9 bases lay between the germline ends. The CDR3 bases are TGTGCCAGCAGTTTAGTTCCCCCGGATTCACCCCTCCACTTT. This gives the protein CASSLVPPDSPLHF.

This clonotype was observed a handful of times. The chain employs TRBV4-3 and TRBJ1-1; weak D call: TRBD1 (6 bases). Germline V gene data show CDR1 as LGHNA and CDR2 as YSLEER. The CDR3 has 15 residues. Trimming left V 0 bases short and J 1 base short, with 9 bases between. The CDR3 sequence: CASSQDPRGNTEAFF. For the CDR3, the DNA is TGCGCCAGCAGCCAAGATCCCAGGGGGAACACTGAAGCTTTCTTT.

This clonotype has more than one count but fewer than ten. A junction boundary mismatches the germline segment, possibly from a read error. The chain has TRBV5-1 and TRBJ1-2, with no clear D. This CDR3 is 14 amino acids long. CDR1 and CDR2 from the germline V gene are SGHRS and YFSETQ. The DNA for the CDR3 is TGCGTCAGCAGCTATTTCGGGGATGAGGATGGCTACACCTTC. It is translated as CVSSYFGDEDGYTF.

Only a few counts were recorded for this clonotype. CDR3: CASSPDGGRYNEQFF. CDR3 bases: TGTGCCAGCAGCCCCGACGGGGGGAGGTACAATGAGCAGTTCTTC. The V call is TRBV7-3, the J call TRBJ2-1; 7 positions match TRBD2. The CDR3 contains 15 residues. Germline V gene lookup returns CDR1 SGHTA and CDR2 FQGTGA. Losses at the gene ends were 5 bases for V and 4 bases for J; bases not matched to a gene: 8.

This clonotype showed up just a few times. DNA of the CDR3: TGCGCCAGCAGCTTGAAGGGGGAAGGGTACGAGCAGTACTTC. It specifies CASSLKGEGYEQYF. The V gene is TRBV5-1, the J gene TRBJ2-7; weak D call: TRBD1 (6 bases). The germline CDR1 and CDR2 sequences are SGHRS and YFSETQ. This CDR3 is 14 amino acids long. V lost 1 base to trimming and J lost 4 bases, with 12 bases between them.

A few counts support this clonotype. This chain uses TRBV9 with TRBJ2-7; no reliable D call. This CDR3 has 14 residues. Trimming stripped 0 bases from V and 0 bases from J, with 7 bases between. Germline values: CDR1 SGDLS, CDR2 YYNGEE. CDR3 nucleotides: TGTGCCAGCAGCGTAGAACGGACCTCCTACGAGCAGTACTTC. It specifies CASSVERTSYEQYF.

This clonotype was seen a few times. V is TRBV7-9 and J is TRBJ2-2, with 7 nucleotides matching TRBD1. CDR3 length equals 14 residues. V dropped 7 bases and J dropped 1; count of bases not matched to a gene: 3. Germline V lookup: CDR1 SEHNR, CDR2 FQNEAQ (reference sequence). CDR3 amino acids: CASTGDRNTGELFF. Written as DNA, the CDR3 is TGTGCCAGCACCGGGGACAGGAACACCGGGGAGCTGTTTTTT.

The chain combines TRBV20-1 with TRBJ2-4; possibly TRBD1 for D (6 bases). Trimming shortened V by 8 bases and J by 8 bases, and 16 bases separated the two germline ends. This CDR3 contains 12 residues. The germline gives CDR1 DFQATT, CDR2 SNEGSKA (reference sequence). CDR3 protein: CSHTGFGDIQYF. CDR3 DNA: TGCAGTCATACAGGGTTCGGGGACATTCAGTACTTC.

The rearrangement uses TRBV20-1 and TRBJ2-7; D gene ambiguous. Germline V gene lookup returns CDR1 DFQATT and CDR2 SNEGSKA (reference sequence). The CDR3 is made up of 15 amino acids. Deletions cut 1 base from V and 6 bases from J, with 19 bases between. The CDR3 is CSARVDSIRLTEQYF. In nucleotides, the CDR3 is TGCAGTGCTAGAGTGGATTCTATACGCCTAACCGAGCAGTACTTC.

In nucleotides, the CDR3 is TGTGCCAGCAGCCGCAGGACAGGGAGGGGCAATCAGCCCCAGCATTTT. Its translation is CASSRRTGRGNQPQHF. V usage is TRBV7-8 and J usage is TRBJ1-5, with 8 nucleotides matching TRBD1. CDR3 size: 16 residues. Per germline, CDR1 SGHVS and CDR2 FQNEAQ. The V gene end was trimmed by 5 bases and the J gene end by 2 bases; junction bases not matched to a gene: 8.

This clonotype was counted many times. The chain uses TRBV7-9 and TRBJ2-3; possibly TRBD1 or TRBD2 for D (5 bases each). The CDR3 loop spans 14 amino acids. V was pared by 11 bases and J by 0 bases, with 15 bases between. Germline V lookup: CDR1 SEHNR, CDR2 FQNEAQ (reference sequence). The CDR3 DNA sequence: TGTGCCTCACTCGAGGGGTTGAGCACAGATACGCAGTATTTT. Translating it yields CASLEGLSTDTQYF.